This TCR beta chain stems from a study of blood T cell repertoires in COVID-19. The wider study: COVID-19 samples collected from the United States, Italy and Spain covered acute and convalescent phases.

In terms of age and location, participants ranged from about 18 to 100 years and lived in about 25 US areas. Germline CDR1 SGHVS, CDR2 FNYEAQ. With 1 base clipped from V and 9 bases from J, the junction kept 10 bases outside the gene matches. This CDR3 comprises 16 residues. Sequenced by immunoSEQ multiplex PCR; TCRdb stores in-frame clones only, minus some. The repertoire holds about 130,000 clones, about four fifths seen once, with about 10% in the top ten. The sequenced sample consisted of PBMCs or T cells enriched from blood (not recorded which). This clonotype was sampled from a man aged 50 to 60 who had recovered from COVID-19. The rearrangement joins TRBV7-6 to TRBJ2-1; 9 bases match TRBD2. The CDR3 loop is CASSLGGGTSNAEQFF. CDR3 nucleotides: TGTGCCAGCAGCTTAGGGGGCGGGACTAGCAATGCTGAGCAGTTCTTC. The whole variable domain, filled in from reference TRBV7-6 and TRBJ2-1, reads GAGVSQSPRYKVTKRGQDVALRCDPISGHVSLYWYRQALGQGPEFLTYFNYEAQQDKSGLPNDRFSAERPEGSISTLTIQRTEQRDSAMYRCASSLGGGTSNAEQFFGPGTRLTVL.